A selection of T cell receptor beta chains follows, all from one sample in a study of cytotoxic CD8 clonotypes in ibrutinib-treated CLL. TCRdb's table, derived via immunoSEQ multiplex PCR, lists solely in-frame clones and lacks some. The sample gives around 140,000 clones, approximately 80% of which show up once; roughly a quarter is in the top ten. Sample: PBMCs, taken after 12 months of ibrutinib treatment. These receptor sequences come from a human donor with chronic lymphocytic leukemia. The CDR3 runs from the conserved cysteine through the conserved F or W. The order of the fields is clone size, V gene, D gene, J gene, CDR3 protein, CDR3 DNA. D genes are given only for firm matches. The size field is filled for only some rows; it gives once, few, many or a size class.

-,TRBV2,-,TRBJ2-2,CASSYAGALNTGELFF,TGTGCCAGCAGTTATGCGGGGGCCCTGAACACCGGGGAGCTGTTTTTT
-,TRBV28,-,TRBJ2-7,CASRRGELYEQYF,TGTGCCAGCAGGAGAGGGGAGCTCTACGAGCAGTACTTC
-,TRBV2,-,TRBJ1-5,CASSEMGPYSNQPQHF,TGTGCCAGCAGTGAGATGGGACCTTATAGCAATCAGCCCCAGCATTTT
-,TRBV7-9,-,TRBJ1-4,CASSLVVREKLFF,TGTGCCAGCAGCTTAGTTGTACGTGAAAAACTGTTTTTT
-,TRBV19,-,TRBJ2-7,CASTARWGLSSYEQYF,TGTGCCAGTACCGCCAGGTGGGGGTTAAGCTCCTACGAGCAGTACTTC
-,TRBV28,-,TRBJ1-2,CASSLPQGLDGYTF,TGTGCCAGCAGTTTGCCTCAGGGGTTGGATGGCTACACCTTC
-,TRBV6-1,-,TRBJ1-5,CASSPGRNSNQPQHF,TGTGCCAGCAGCCCCGGGCGTAATAGCAATCAGCCCCAGCATTTT
few,TRBV6-1,-,TRBJ2-2,CASRYRENTGELFF,TGTGCCAGCAGGTACAGGGAGAACACCGGGGAGCTGTTTTTT
-,TRBV29-1,-,TRBJ1-1,CSVPLTGGLGYTEAFF,TGCAGCGTTCCGCTGACTGGGGGGCTTGGGTACACTGAAGCTTTCTTT
-,TRBV28,-,TRBJ2-2,CASSLWSNTGELFF,TGTGCCAGCAGTTTATGGAGTAACACCGGGGAGCTGTTTTTT
-,TRBV28,TRBD1,TRBJ1-1,CASSLPDRGNTEAFF,TGTGCCAGCAGTTTACCGGACAGGGGCAACACTGAAGCTTTCTTT
-,TRBV10-3,TRBD1,TRBJ2-2,CAISAGGAGTGELFF,TGTGCCATCAGTGCAGGGGGCGCAGGTACCGGGGAGCTGTTTTTT
-,TRBV30,-,TRBJ2-4,CAWSVQGGKNIQYF,TGTGCCTGGAGTGTCCAGGGCGGCAAAAACATTCAGTACTTC
-,TRBV6-5,-,TRBJ2-7,CASSEAGSRYEQYF,TGTGCCAGCAGCGAGGCAGGGAGCAGGTACGAGCAGTACTTC
-,TRBV14,TRBD2,TRBJ2-1,CASSPGLGNSYNEQFF,TGTGCCAGCAGTCCGGGACTAGGGAATTCCTACAATGAGCAGTTCTTC
-,TRBV4-2,-,TRBJ2-7,CASSQRWDTSYEQYF,TGTGCCAGCAGCCAAAGGTGGGACACCTCCTACGAGCAGTACTTC
-,TRBV11-3,-,TRBJ1-2,CASSFGTSLPYGYTF,TGTGCCAGCAGCTTCGGGACCTCCTTACCCTATGGCTACACCTTC
few,TRBV18,TRBD1,TRBJ1-6,CASSDGTGNSPLHF,TGTGCCAGTTCCGACGGGACAGGGAACTCACCCCTCCACTTT
few,TRBV30,TRBD1,TRBJ1-3,CAWSETGAYTIYF,TGTGCCTGGAGTGAAACAGGGGCTTACACCATATATTTT
-,TRBV11-2,-,TRBJ1-1,CASSLGLGTEAFF,TGTGCCAGCAGCTTAGGGCTGGGGACTGAAGCTTTCTTT
-,TRBV9,TRBD2,TRBJ2-7,CASSVSGVTSGSSYEQYF,TGTGCCAGCAGCGTATCTGGGGTGACTAGCGGCAGCTCCTACGAGCAGTACTTC
-,TRBV6-1,-,TRBJ1-1,CASSADLGAFF,TGTGCCAGCAGTGCTGACTTAGGGGCTTTCTTT
-,TRBV11-2,-,TRBJ2-1,CASTPGTSNRDEQFF,TGTGCCAGCACTCCAGGGACATCGAACAGGGATGAGCAGTTCTTC
-,TRBV7-9,TRBD1,TRBJ1-2,CASSPRDRDGYTF,TGTGCCAGCAGCCCCCGGGACAGGGACGGCTACACCTTC
-,TRBV27,TRBD1,TRBJ2-3,CASSLWSGQGTDTQYF,TGTGCCAGCAGTTTATGGTCCGGACAGGGAACAGATACGCAGTATTTT
-,TRBV28,TRBD1,TRBJ2-7,CASSSAGTGDHEQYF,TGTGCCAGCAGTTCAGCCGGGACAGGGGACCACGAGCAGTACTTC
-,TRBV7-3,TRBD2,TRBJ2-1,CASSPRLAGGPHEQFF,TGTGCCAGCAGCCCCCGCCTGGCGGGAGGGCCGCATGAGCAGTTCTTC
-,TRBV6-4,TRBD1,TRBJ2-1,CASSDSETGHSYNEQFF,TGTGCCAGCAGTGACTCGGAGACAGGGCACTCCTACAATGAGCAGTTCTTC
-,TRBV18,TRBD1,TRBJ1-1,CASSYTGGGDTEAFF,TGTGCCAGCTCATACACAGGGGGCGGGGACACTGAAGCTTTCTTT
once,TRBV7-3,-,TRBJ2-6,CASSSGAGANVLTF,TGTGCCAGCAGCTCCGGCGCTGGGGCCAACGTCCTGACTTTC
-,TRBV5-1,TRBD1,TRBJ2-1,CASRSPGQGGYNEQFF,TGCGCCAGCAGATCACCGGGACAGGGGGGCTACAATGAGCAGTTCTTC
-,TRBV7-2,TRBD2,TRBJ2-7,CASSLDAGRAYEQYF,TGTGCCAGCAGCTTAGATGCCGGGAGGGCCTACGAGCAGTACTTC
-,TRBV4-3,TRBD2,TRBJ2-1,CASSQAGTRVNEQFF,TGCGCCAGCAGCCAAGCCGGGACTAGGGTAAATGAGCAGTTCTTC
-,TRBV7-6,-,TRBJ1-6,CASSFGTRVAYNSPLHF,TGTGCCAGCAGCTTTGGGACAAGGGTCGCCTATAATTCACCCCTCCACTTT
-,TRBV9,TRBD1,TRBJ1-2,CASSVVDRGGYTF,TGTGCCAGCAGCGTAGTTGACAGGGGCGGCTACACCTTC
-,TRBV6-5,TRBD1,TRBJ2-7,CASSYSGTGNYEQYF,TGTGCCAGCAGTTACTCCGGGACAGGGAACTACGAGCAGTACTTC
-,TRBV27,-,TRBJ1-5,CASSLSGVRAQHF,TGTGCCAGCAGTTTATCGGGGGTGAGGGCCCAGCATTTT
-,TRBV14,TRBD1,TRBJ1-2,CASSRQGRGNYGYTF,TGTGCCAGCAGCCGACAGGGGCGAGGAAACTATGGCTACACCTTC
few,TRBV6-1,-,TRBJ1-4,CASREDPGEGTKLFF,TGTGCCAGCAGGGAGGACCCGGGAGAGGGTACAAAACTGTTTTTT
-,TRBV7-9,-,TRBJ2-6,CASGGPGANVLTF,TGTGCCAGCGGGGGACCTGGGGCCAACGTCCTGACTTTC
-,TRBV13,TRBD1,TRBJ2-2,CASTGQVVSGELFF,TGTGCCAGCACCGGACAGGTCGTGTCCGGGGAGCTGTTTTTT
-,TRBV5-1,TRBD2,TRBJ2-7,CASSTTGGGSYEQYF,TGCGCCAGCAGCACCACGGGGGGAGGCTCCTACGAGCAGTACTTC
-,TRBV7-7,-,TRBJ1-3,CASSLDPEGTIYF,TGTGCTAGCAGCTTAGACCCAGAAGGAACCATATATTTT
-,TRBV27,TRBD2,TRBJ2-3,CASSVITGLAGTDTQYF,TGTGCCAGCAGCGTCATCACGGGGCTAGCGGGCACAGATACGCAGTATTTT
few,TRBV2,-,TRBJ2-7,CASSEAGTYLGEQYF,TGTGCCAGCAGTGAAGCCGGGACGTACCTCGGCGAGCAGTACTTC
-,TRBV7-8,TRBD2,TRBJ2-7,CASGTSGVYEQYF,TGTGCCAGCGGGACTAGCGGGGTCTACGAGCAGTACTTC
-,TRBV27,-,TRBJ1-1,CASSFLGSTEAFF,TGTGCCAGCAGTTTTCTCGGGAGCACTGAAGCTTTCTTT
once,TRBV11-2,-,TRBJ2-7,CASSPTQVSYEQYF,TGTGCCAGCAGCCCCACACAGGTTTCCTACGAGCAGTACTTC
-,TRBV10-3,TRBD1,TRBJ1-2,CAIRESRTGTNYGYTF,TGTGCCATCAGGGAATCTCGGACAGGGACTAACTATGGCTACACCTTC
-,TRBV10-3,TRBD2,TRBJ2-3,CAIRATSGGAGSTDTQYF,TGTGCCATCAGGGCGACTAGCGGGGGGGCCGGTAGCACAGATACGCAGTATTTT
many,TRBV19,-,TRBJ1-4,CASSISGDEKLFF,TGTGCCAGTAGTATATCAGGGGATGAAAAACTGTTTTTT